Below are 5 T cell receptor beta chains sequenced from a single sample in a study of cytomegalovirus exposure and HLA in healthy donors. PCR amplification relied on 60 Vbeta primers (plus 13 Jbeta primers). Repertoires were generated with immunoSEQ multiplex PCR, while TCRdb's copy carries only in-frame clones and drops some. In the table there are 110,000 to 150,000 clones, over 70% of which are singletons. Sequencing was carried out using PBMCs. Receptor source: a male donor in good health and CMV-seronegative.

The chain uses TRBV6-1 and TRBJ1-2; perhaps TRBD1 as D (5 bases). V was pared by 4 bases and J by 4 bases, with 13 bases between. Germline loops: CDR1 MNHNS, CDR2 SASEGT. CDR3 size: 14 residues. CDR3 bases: TGTGCCAGCAGTGGACAGCTGGGCAGCTATGGCTACACCTTC. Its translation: CASSGQLGSYGYTF.

In DNA form, the CDR3 reads TGTGCCAGCAGCCAGGGACAGGGATTGCAGCCCCAGCATTTT. It encodes CASSQGQGLQPQHF. The V call is TRBV6-5, the J call TRBJ1-5, with TRBD1 matching 9 bases. Germline loops: CDR1 MNHEY, CDR2 SVGAGI. V dropped 6 bases and J dropped 7; count of bases not matched to a gene: 7. The CDR3 is 14 residues long.

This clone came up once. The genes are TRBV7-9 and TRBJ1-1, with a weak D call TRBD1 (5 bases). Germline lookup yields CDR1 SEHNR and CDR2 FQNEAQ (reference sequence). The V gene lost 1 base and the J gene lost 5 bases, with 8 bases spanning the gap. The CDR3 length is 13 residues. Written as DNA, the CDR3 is TGTGCCAGCAGCTTAGGGACAAGTACTGAAGCTTTCTTT. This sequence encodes CASSLGTSTEAFF.

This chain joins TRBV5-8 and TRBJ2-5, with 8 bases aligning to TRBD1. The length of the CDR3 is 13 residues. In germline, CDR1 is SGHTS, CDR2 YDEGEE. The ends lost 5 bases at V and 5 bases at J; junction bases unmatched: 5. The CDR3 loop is CASSQRQGETQYF. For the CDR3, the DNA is TGTGCCAGCAGTCAAAGACAGGGGGAGACCCAGTACTTC.

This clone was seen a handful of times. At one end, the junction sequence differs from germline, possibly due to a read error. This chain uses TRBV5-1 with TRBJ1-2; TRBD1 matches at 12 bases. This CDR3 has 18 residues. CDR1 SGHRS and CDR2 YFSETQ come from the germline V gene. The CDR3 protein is CASSLLGTGGKLNYGYPF. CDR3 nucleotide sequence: TGCGCCAGCAGCTTGCTTGGGACAGGGGGCAAACTTAACTATGGCTACCCCTTC.